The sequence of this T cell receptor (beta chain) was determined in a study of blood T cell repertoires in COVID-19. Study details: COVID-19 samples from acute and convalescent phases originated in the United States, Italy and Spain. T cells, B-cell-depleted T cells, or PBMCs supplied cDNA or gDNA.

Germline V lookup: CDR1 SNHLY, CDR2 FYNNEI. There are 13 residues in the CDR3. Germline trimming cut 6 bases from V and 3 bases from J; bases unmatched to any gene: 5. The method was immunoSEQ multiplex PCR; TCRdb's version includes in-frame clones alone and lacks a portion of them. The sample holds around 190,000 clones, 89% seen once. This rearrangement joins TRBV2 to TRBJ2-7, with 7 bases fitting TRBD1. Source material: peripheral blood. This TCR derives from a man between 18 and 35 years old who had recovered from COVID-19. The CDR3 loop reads CASRDREIYEQYF. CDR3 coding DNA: TGTGCCAGCAGAGACAGGGAGATCTACGAGCAGTACTTC.